The T cell receptor beta chain described here comes from a study of blood T cell repertoires in COVID-19. For the study at large: The samples span acute and convalescent COVID-19 from the United States, Italy and Spain.

In the original workflow: Cell counts per sample came from amplifying reference gene primers. The assay was immunoSEQ multiplex PCR, and TCRdb's table has in-frame clones only and misses some. The DNA was the basis for D and trimming; V, J and clone size are from that table. This table has approximately 220,000 clones, 70% to 90% appearing once. This clone appeared once. V was clipped by 3 bases and J by 3 bases, with 11 bases between them. In germline, CDR1 is MDHEN, CDR2 SYDVKM. CDR3 length: 15 amino acids. This receptor was identified in a man aged 60 to 69 with acute or convalescent COVID-19. The sequencing input was peripheral blood. The chain is built from TRBV28 and TRBJ1-4; possibly TRBD1 for D (6 bases). The DNA for the CDR3 is TGTGCCAGCAGTTTTTGGGCAGGGGCTAATGAAAAACTGTTTTTT. Protein product: CASSFWAGANEKLFF.